This TCR beta chain was found in a study of blood T cell repertoires in COVID-19. In the study overall: Spain, Italy and the United States supplied samples that represented acute and convalescent COVID-19. T cells, B-cell-depleted T cells, or PBMCs provided the cDNA or gDNA that served as material.

This clone came up a few times. Germline V gene sequence: CDR1 MNHEY, CDR2 SVGEGT. Unmatched junction bases numbered 4, after V lost 5 bases and J lost 1 base. CDR3 length: 14 residues. Authors' methods: The assay estimated nucleated cells by amplifying reference gene primers. Generated by immunoSEQ multiplex PCR, the TCRdb table keeps only in-frame clones and is missing some. V and J calls and clone size are those listed in that table; D and trimming were worked out from the DNA. Here the sample spans roughly 100,000 clones, roughly 84% being singletons. The sequencing input was peripheral blood. V and J are TRBV6-2 or TRBV6-3 and TRBJ1-1; 7 nucleotides align to TRBD1. The TCR was taken from a man between 70 and 80 years old with active or convalescent COVID-19. The CDR3 loop is CASSGRQGNTEAFF. The CDR3 DNA reads as TGTGCCAGCAGTGGACGACAGGGGAACACTGAAGCTTTCTTT.